This TCR beta chain is from a study of T cell clusters in autoimmune cytopenias. The CDR3 runs to 12 residues. Each sample's input was about 270 ng genomic DNA, roughly 38,000 genome equivalents. One tube held mixed TRB-A and TRB-B primer pools for touch-down PCR. Following a re-call of the multiplex PCR reads, TCRdb has one entry per CDR3 protein and lacks DNA. This table holds roughly 11,000 distinct CDR3 sequences. The same data also went into a second study, on T cell repertoires in aging, cancer and after chemotherapy.

Sequencing was carried out using peripheral blood. The genes are TRBV12-3 or TRBV12-4 and TRBJ2-1; TCRdb selects TRBD1, and the lack of DNA leaves this call unchecked. This clonotype was sampled from a human donor in good health. The CDR3 here is CASSLGGNEQFF.